This T cell receptor (beta chain) was sequenced during a study of graft-versus-host responses after intestinal transplantation. Across the whole study: Each of the recipients got a multivisceral, liver-intestinal, or isolated intestinal transplant. The whole recipient group had anti-thymocyte globulin induction followed by tacrolimus and steroids for around 3 years. Findings and limits, study-wide: Within allografts, high graft-versus-host to host-versus-graft clonal ratios were seen among patients with graft-donor T cell macrochimerism.

This CDR3 is built from 13 residues. V was cut by 2 bases and J by 5 bases, with 7 bases left in between. CDR1 and CDR2 (germline): MNHEY, SMNVEV (reference sequence). Sequencing was performed with immunoSEQ multiplex PCR; in TCRdb, only in-frame clones are kept and a portion is missing. The sample carries some 96,000 clones, more than 80% recorded once. This clone has just one count. Its antigen remains unknown. Sequenced here: PBMCs, sampled about 460 days after intestinal transplant. This receptor was identified in a human patient who received an intestinal transplant, so some T cells may come from the graft donor. The chain couples TRBV27 to TRBJ1-5; D remains ambiguous. The CDR3 sequence: CASSLGGDQPQHF. As DNA, the CDR3 is TGTGCCAGCAGTTTAGGCGGGGATCAGCCCCAGCATTTT.